This T cell receptor beta chain was sequenced for a study of shared clonotypes between healthy human individuals (dated by TCRdb to 2018 to 2020). In terms of the full investigation: Two women and a few men aged 18 to 49 years were included in the cohort. Per donor, leukapheresis produced somewhere between about 0.9 and 9.5 billion PBMCs. To estimate repertoire size and how much clonotypes are shared between individuals, the study performed deep sequencing of blood TCR repertoires from 4 to 6 healthy adults. For each donor, CD4 naive and CD4 memory were each run on three plates, CD8 naive on two plates, and CD8 memory on one plate. Different laboratories and diverse techniques were used to prepare libraries and sequence TCR repertoires, to increase sequencing depth and limit assay-specific biases. Points the paper makes about the study in general: Even with the large sequencing depth, rarefaction of the sorted-subset datasets indicated that sequencing was incomplete. The genetic and exposure-history diversity represented was limited by the small number of donors. Estimated clonotype richness was generally larger for naive than for memory subsets. Sharing across a few donors was observed for roughly 5% of naive CD4, 3% to 4% of naive CD8, 2% to 2.5% of memory CD4, and around 0.42% of memory CD8 clonotypes. Based on pairwise subsampling, the degree of clonotype sharing among donors was expected to be affected by sequencing depth. Higher generation probabilities were observed for clonotypes shared by all four sorted-subset donors than for non-shared clonotypes. Sampling was restricted to blood, and TCR repertoires in tissues likely differ from the TCR repertoires found in blood.

Notes on this clone: The target of this receptor is not known. Per-base quality was not reported, and no clone a single base away is much larger than it.

TCR CDR3 regions were amplified from genomic DNA by multiplex PCR using the deep immunoSEQ assay. For each cell subset, the extracted genomic DNA was distributed evenly across all wells of several immunoSEQ 96-well plates, and each plate served as one replicate. For sorted subsets, each replicate PCR was loaded with approximately 190 ng genomic DNA, equivalent to 30,000 to 35,000 T cell genomes. The purified libraries were quantified using a Qubit 3.0 fluorometer, sized with a Bioanalyzer 2100, and then quantified again using the KAPA Library Quantification kit. Every immunoSEQ 96-well plate was sequenced on a separate single-read 150-cycle Illumina NextSeq 550 flow cell. On the study's bioinformatics: Because the immunoSEQ output included only junctional sequences and no quality scores, the filtering could not be the same as the filtering used for full-length reads. Sequences were annotated with PyIR, a Python wrapper for IgBLAST v1.9, and V/J genes and CDR3 were assigned using IMGT germline references. Reads with weak V/J assignments (E-value above 1e-6), missing CDR3, stop codons, out-of-frame junctions, or ambiguous translated residues were removed. A V3J clonotype was defined by an identical inferred V gene, J gene, and CDR3 amino acid sequence. Percentage overlap between repertoires was computed as shared unique clonotypes divided by the size of the smaller repertoire. RTK rarefaction, the Chao1 estimator, and Recon v2.1 estimates of unobserved clonotypes were used to assess repertoire richness. OLGA was used to compute generation probabilities for all TCRbeta clonotypes that the gDNA method yielded from four donors. TCRdb holds this immuneACCESS table with in-frame rearrangements only. Some clones are missing; in checked studies, unresolved V genes explain under half, and the rest has no known cause. V and J calls and clone size are given by that table; D and trimming were obtained from the DNA. The sample table holds 2 million to 3 million clones, of which 80% to 95% were seen once. 0.36% of the sample comes from the top ten.

The germline V end is reduced by 5 bases and the J end by 2 bases; junction bases left unmatched: 5. The CDR3 starts with the cysteine, ends with the phenylalanine, and has 15 residues. Only CDR3 DNA is held: 45 bases, read in frame from base 1. CDR1 is given as SGHRS and CDR2 as YFSETQ, both from the germline V gene. Donors were healthy HIV-negative adults with no recently reported acute infections or vaccinations. All donors were Caucasian adults living in Nashville, Tennessee, USA. Magnetic negative selection was used to enrich CD4+ T cells, after which naive cells were positively selected on CD45RA and the negative fraction became the memory subset. Blood was obtained by leukapheresis, after which PBMCs were separated by Ficoll-Histopaque density gradient centrifugation and cryopreserved in liquid nitrogen vapor phase. Analytical flow cytometry was used to check the purity and quantity of each magnetically sorted T cell population. Each sorted fraction had its genomic DNA isolated and then quantified by UV absorbance on a Nanodrop 2000c.

The V and J segments used are TRBV5-1 and TRBJ2-3, with 10 junctional bases fitting TRBD1. The sequence was obtained from a man aged 18 to 35 in good health. Some clones in this sample may be carry-over from other donors' samples. Sequencing input: naive CD4+ T cells from PBMCs. Reading the label with the study, this specimen's cell subset or site is: CD45RA+ positively selected. Here is the DNA: TGCGCCAGCAGTGGACAGGGGGTACACACAGATACGCAGTATTTT. It is translated as CASSGQGVHTDTQYF.